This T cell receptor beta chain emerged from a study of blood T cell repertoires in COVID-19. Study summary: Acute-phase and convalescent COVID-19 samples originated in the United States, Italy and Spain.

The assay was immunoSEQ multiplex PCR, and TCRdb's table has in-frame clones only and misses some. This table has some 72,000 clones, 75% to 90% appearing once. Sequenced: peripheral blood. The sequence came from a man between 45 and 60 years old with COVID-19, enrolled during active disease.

The CDR3 loop reads CASSFGNRGLNSPLHF. CDR3 in DNA: TGTGCCAGCAGTTTCGGGAACAGGGGGCTGAATTCACCCCTCCACTTT. V gene TRBV6-5 combines with J gene TRBJ1-6, with 9 positions matching TRBD1. V trimming: 4 bases; J trimming: 7 bases; junction bases outside the gene matches: 8. CDR3 length equals 16 residues. Germline assignment: CDR1 MNHEY and CDR2 SVGAGI.